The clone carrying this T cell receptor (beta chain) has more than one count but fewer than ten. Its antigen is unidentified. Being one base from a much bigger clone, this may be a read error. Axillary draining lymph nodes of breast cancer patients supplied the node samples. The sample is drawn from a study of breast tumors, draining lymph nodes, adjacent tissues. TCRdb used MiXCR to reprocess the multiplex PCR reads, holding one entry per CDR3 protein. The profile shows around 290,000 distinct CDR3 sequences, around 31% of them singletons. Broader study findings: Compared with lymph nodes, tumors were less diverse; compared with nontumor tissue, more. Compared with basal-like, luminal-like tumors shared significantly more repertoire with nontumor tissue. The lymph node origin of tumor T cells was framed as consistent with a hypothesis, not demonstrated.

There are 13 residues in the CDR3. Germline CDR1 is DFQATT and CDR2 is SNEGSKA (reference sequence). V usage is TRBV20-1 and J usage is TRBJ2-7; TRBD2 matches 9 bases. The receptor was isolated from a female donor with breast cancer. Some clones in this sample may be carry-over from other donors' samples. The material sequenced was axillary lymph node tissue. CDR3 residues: CSARTSVSYAQYF. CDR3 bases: TGCAGTGCTCGGACTAGCGTTTCCTACGCGCAGTACTTC.